Shown below are 25 T cell receptor beta chains from a single sample sequenced in a study of shared clonotypes between healthy human individuals. The assay was immunoSEQ multiplex PCR, and TCRdb's table has in-frame clones only and misses some. The repertoire holds millions of clones, with about 95% as singletons. CD45RO-negative, CCR7-positively selected cells formed the naive CD8 fraction, excluding terminally differentiated effector memory CD45RA+ cells. Sequences were obtained from naive CD8+ T cells sorted from blood. These receptors all stem from a man younger than 35 in good health.

This rearrangement joins TRBV6-1 to TRBJ2-5, with D possibly TRBD2 on 6 matching bases. Germline V gene lookup returns CDR1 MNHNS and CDR2 SASEGT. The CDR3 consists of 13 residues. V lost 6 bases and J 9 bases, leaving 17 bases between the germline ends. The CDR3 is CASSPGLDLSQYF. CDR3 bases: TGTGCCAGCAGCCCGGGACTGGATTTGTCCCAGTACTTC.

V is TRBV5-8 and J is TRBJ2-7, with 9 nucleotides matching TRBD1. Trimming at V came to 0 bases and at J to 4 bases, leaving 5 bases not matched to a gene. Germline V gives CDR1 SGHTS, CDR2 YDEGEE. This CDR3 comprises 15 residues. CDR3 in amino acids: CASSLGPGQGYEQYF. The CDR3, as DNA: TGTGCCAGCAGCTTGGGTCCGGGACAGGGTTACGAGCAGTACTTC. The whole variable domain, filled in from reference TRBV5-8 and TRBJ2-7, reads EAGVTQSPTHLIKTRGQQATLRCSPISGHTSVYWYQQALGLGLQFLLWYDEGEERNRGNFPPRFSGRQFPNYSSELNVNALELEDSALYLCASSLGPGQGYEQYFGPGTRLTVT.

V gene TRBV9 combines with J gene TRBJ2-7; no clear D. The CDR3 consists of 14 residues. V was pared by 4 bases and J by 0 bases, with 11 bases between. CDR1 SGDLS and CDR2 YYNGEE come from the germline V gene. CDR3 DNA sequence: TGTGCCAGCAGCTTCGGACCCGACTCCTACGAGCAGTACTTC. Residues: CASSFGPDSYEQYF.

The chain combines TRBV7-9 with TRBJ1-1; D gene ambiguous. Per the germline V gene, CDR1 is SEHNR and CDR2 is FQNEAQ (reference sequence). The CDR3 spans 14 residues. V lost 5 bases and J 11 bases, leaving 21 bases between the germline ends. The CDR3 here is CASSPEVDGGEAFF. In DNA form, the CDR3 reads TGTGCCAGCAGCCCAGAGGTAGATGGCGGAGAGGCTTTCTTT.

Regarding this clone: The sample carries other DNA sequences with the same CDR3. This chain connects TRBV6-5 to TRBJ2-7; a weak D match, TRBD2 (5 bases). The CDR3 runs to 14 residues. Trimming shortened V by 0 bases and J by 3 bases, and 9 bases separated the two germline ends. Germline assignment: CDR1 MNHEY and CDR2 SVGAGI. CDR3 sequence (DNA): TGTGCCAGCAGTTACTCGAGGGCTAGCTACGAGCAGTACTTC. This translates into CASSYSRASYEQYF.

The rearrangement links TRBV10-3 to TRBJ1-1; 7 bases line up with TRBD1. The CDR3 sequence is 17 residues long. The germline V gene encodes CDR1 ENHRY and CDR2 SYGVKD. V was clipped by 6 bases and J by 5 bases; unmatched bases: 18. CDR3 DNA: TGTGCCATCAGCCAGCGACCAGGACAGGTGGTTAAAACTGAAGCTTTCTTT. It encodes CAISQRPGQVVKTEAFF.

V is TRBV7-2 and J is TRBJ2-7, with 11 nucleotides matching TRBD2. With 5 bases clipped from V and 4 bases from J, the junction kept 4 bases outside the gene matches. The CDR3 loop spans 14 amino acids. CDR1 is SGHTA, CDR2 FQGNSA, per germline. In DNA, the CDR3 is TGTGCCAGCAGCGTTTGGACTAGCGGGTACGAGCAGTACTTC. As protein: CASSVWTSGYEQYF.

The rearrangement uses TRBV4-1 and TRBJ1-1, with D hard to call. This CDR3 is 16 amino acids long. Trimming stripped 1 base from V and 0 bases from J, with 12 bases between. CDR1 and CDR2 (germline): MGHRA, YSYEKL. In nucleotides, the CDR3 is TGCGCCAGCAGCCAAGGTCCAGCTCTTATGAACACTGAAGCTTTCTTT. Encoded protein: CASSQGPALMNTEAFF.

The chain is built from TRBV11-2 and TRBJ2-7; possible D gene TRBD2, 6 bases. The CDR3 is 16 amino acids. V lost 1 base and J lost 2, with 15 bases in between. CDR1 is SGHAT, CDR2 FQNNGV, per germline. CDR3 nucleotides: TGTGCCAGCAGCTTAGGGGGGGTCCAAACCCCCTACGAGCAGTACTTC. Encoded protein: CASSLGGVQTPYEQYF.

This rearrangement joins TRBV27 to TRBJ2-1; D gene unclear. The germline gives CDR1 MNHEY, CDR2 SMNVEV (reference sequence). Trimming took off 2 bases at V and 8 bases at J, with 16 bases between the two ends. The CDR3 has 15 residues. The CDR3 loop reads CASSLRDPRAHEQFF. For the CDR3, the DNA is TGTGCCAGCAGTTTACGCGACCCTAGAGCCCATGAGCAGTTCTTC.

V gene TRBV15 combines with J gene TRBJ1-5; D is possibly TRBD1 (5 bases). The CDR3 length is 14 residues. CDR1 LNHNV and CDR2 YYDKDF come from the germline V gene (reference sequence). With 3 bases removed from V and 7 bases from J, the gap between germline ends came to 13 bases. The CDR3 sequence is CATSSGGEEQPQHF. In DNA, the CDR3 is TGTGCCACCAGCAGTGGGGGAGAGGAGCAGCCCCAGCATTTT.

This clone was observed once. This chain joins TRBV10-2 and TRBJ2-7, with D tentatively TRBD2 (7 bases). The germline V gene has CDR1 WSHSY and CDR2 SAAADI. The CDR3 consists of 12 residues. Trimming pared 7 bases from V and 7 bases from J, leaving 14 bases between. CDR3: CASMEGGGEQYF. CDR3 in DNA: TGCGCCAGCATGGAGGGGGGGGGTGAGCAGTACTTC.

The chain joins TRBV9 to TRBJ2-5; 10 nucleotides align to TRBD2. This CDR3 spans 17 amino acids. With V trimmed by 0 bases and J by 1 base, 6 bases remained unmatched. Germline CDR1 SGDLS, CDR2 YYNGEE. CDR3 sequence (DNA): TGTGCCAGCAGCGTAGAGGAAGCGGGGGGGACCCAAGAGACCCAGTACTTC. Its translation is CASSVEEAGGTQETQYF.

V gene TRBV18 combines with J gene TRBJ2-3; TRBD2 agrees at 10 bases. J was trimmed by 2 bases and V by 0 bases; bases with no gene match: 5. The V gene's germline CDR1 is KGHSH and CDR2 LQKENI. This CDR3 is 17 amino acids long. CDR3 loop: CASSPPGTSEYTDTQYF. The CDR3 DNA sequence: TGTGCCAGCTCACCACCGGGGACTAGCGAATACACAGATACGCAGTATTTT.

This chain links TRBV27 with TRBJ1-4; a weak D match, TRBD1 (6 bases). Germline V CDR1 and CDR2: MNHEY, SMNVEV (reference sequence). V was pared by 5 bases and J by 0 bases, with 10 bases between. This CDR3 is 15 amino acids long. CDR3 nucleotides: TGTGCCAGCAGTATCAACAGGGCAACTAATGAAAAACTGTTTTTT. Translating it yields CASSINRATNEKLFF.

The V gene is TRBV2, the J gene TRBJ2-3, with D perhaps matching TRBD2 (5 bases). This CDR3 has 17 amino acids. The germline gives CDR1 SNHLY, CDR2 FYNNEI. Trimming took 2 bases from V and 5 from J, leaving 20 bases between them. CDR3 amino acids: CASSEIEGSVSLDTQYF. CDR3 nucleotide sequence: TGTGCCAGCAGTGAAATAGAGGGTTCGGTATCGTTAGATACGCAGTATTTT.

The rearrangement joins TRBV2 to TRBJ1-2; D unclear. This CDR3 region has 12 residues. Germline CDR1 and CDR2: SNHLY and FYNNEI. Deletions cut 4 bases from V and 8 bases from J, with 11 bases between. CDR3 loop: CASSGQPDGYTF. As DNA, the CDR3 is TGTGCCAGCAGTGGACAACCCGACGGCTACACCTTC.

This clone came up once. Sequence at one end of the junction differs from germline and may be a read error. This rearrangement joins TRBV2 to TRBJ1-1, with D hard to call. Germline V CDR1 and CDR2: SNHLY, FYNNEI. This CDR3 is 14 amino acids long. In DNA, the CDR3 is TGTGCCAGAATTACTTCGCCCGAGAACACTGAGGCTTTCTTT. Translation: CARITSPENTEAFF.

The chain has TRBV30 and TRBJ2-3; 10 bases map to TRBD2. The V and J ends lost 4 bases and 5 bases, in that order; junction bases with no gene match: 9. The CDR3 contains 15 residues. CDR1 and CDR2 from the germline V gene are GTSNPN and SVGIG (reference sequence). This CDR3 reads CAWKSLAGVVDTQYF. CDR3 bases: TGTGCCTGGAAGTCTCTAGCGGGAGTGGTAGATACGCAGTATTTT.

V gene TRBV6-6 combines with J gene TRBJ2-7; TRBD1 matches at 7 bases. The germline CDR1 and CDR2 sequences are MNHNY and SVGAGI (reference sequence). V gave up 4 bases and J gave up 2 bases; unmatched junction bases: 11. This CDR3 has 16 amino acids. The CDR3 region is CASSSLRSGQAYEQYF. CDR3 sequence (DNA): TGTGCCAGCAGTTCTCTTAGGTCAGGACAGGCCTACGAGCAGTACTTC.

The chain carries TRBV10-3 and TRBJ2-5, with D perhaps matching TRBD1 (5 bases). The V end lost 10 bases, the J end lost 10 bases, and 16 bases lay between the germline ends. The CDR3 is made up of 11 amino acids. Germline CDR1 ENHRY, CDR2 SYGVKD. The CDR3 sequence: CATRRREIQYF. Written as DNA, the CDR3 is TGTGCCACCCGCCGCAGGGAAATCCAGTACTTC.

The chain employs TRBV6-6 and TRBJ1-2; 7 nucleotides agree with TRBD1. CDR3 length: 14 amino acids. Trimming at V came to 4 bases and at J to 8 bases, leaving 10 bases not matched to a gene. The germline CDR1 and CDR2 sequences are MNHNY and SVGAGI (reference sequence). The DNA for the CDR3 is TGTGCCAGCAGTTCGACCTCAGGGGGGGAGGGCTACACCTTC. It specifies CASSSTSGGEGYTF.

The genes are TRBV27 and TRBJ2-3, with 9 bases identical to TRBD1. Germline assignment: CDR1 MNHEY and CDR2 SMNVEV (reference sequence). This CDR3 has 13 amino acids. V lost 7 bases, J lost 3 bases, and 2 bases stayed unmatched. In DNA, the CDR3 is TGTGCCAGCACCGGGACAGGGACAGATACGCAGTATTTT. Its protein product is CASTGTGTDTQYF.

The CDR3, as DNA: TGTGCCAGCAGCTTAGACCGGCCTAGCGGGATGCAAGAGACCCAGTACTTC. The encoded protein is CASSLDRPSGMQETQYF. The chain joins TRBV7-6 to TRBJ2-5; 9 positions match TRBD2. The CDR3 spans 17 residues. V lost 1 base, J lost 2 bases, and 8 bases stayed unmatched. Germline V gene data show CDR1 as SGHVS and CDR2 as FNYEAQ. The whole variable domain, filled in from reference TRBV7-6 and TRBJ2-5, reads GAGVSQSPRYKVTKRGQDVALRCDPISGHVSLYWYRQALGQGPEFLTYFNYEAQQDKSGLPNDRFSAERPEGSISTLTIQRTEQRDSAMYRCASSLDRPSGMQETQYFGPGTRLLVL.

The chain uses TRBV6-6 and TRBJ1-1; D is undetermined. This CDR3 has 13 residues. CDR1 is MNHNY and CDR2 is SVGAGI in the germline V gene (reference sequence). Trimming took off 2 bases at V and 7 bases at J, with 11 bases between the two ends. For the CDR3, the DNA is TGTGCCAGCAGTTACCCTGGTGGGGATGAAGCTTTCTTT. It encodes CASSYPGGDEAFF.